This T cell receptor (beta chain) came from a study of cytomegalovirus exposure and HLA in healthy donors. For the study at large: The same platform as the roughly 630 first-cohort repertoires was used for the roughly 130 validation repertoires, a later analysis reported.

As for this clone: Its antigen remains unidentified.

Study results and caveats: Despite most TCR sequences being rare, some public TCRs occurred in many donors. TCR beta chains numbering some 160 were designated cytomegalovirus-associated.

The approximately 120-subject validation cohort, separate from the approximately 670-subject first cohort, included the donors. The assay was immunoSEQ multiplex PCR, and TCRdb's table has in-frame clones only and misses some. The repertoire holds about 120,000 clones, with around 96% as singletons. Trimming shortened V by 4 bases and J by 4 bases, and 20 bases separated the two germline ends. Germline V lookup: CDR1 SGHNT, CDR2 YYREEE (reference sequence). This CDR3 contains 16 residues. Sequencing used PBMCs. This receptor was obtained from a man younger than 35 in good health and CMV-seronegative. This chain uses TRBV5-4 with TRBJ1-2; D is possibly TRBD1 (6 bases). In nucleotides, the CDR3 is TGTGCCAGCAGCCCCGGAGGGGGGGGAAGGGGCTATGGCTACACCTTC. Amino acid sequence: CASSPGGGGRGYGYTF.